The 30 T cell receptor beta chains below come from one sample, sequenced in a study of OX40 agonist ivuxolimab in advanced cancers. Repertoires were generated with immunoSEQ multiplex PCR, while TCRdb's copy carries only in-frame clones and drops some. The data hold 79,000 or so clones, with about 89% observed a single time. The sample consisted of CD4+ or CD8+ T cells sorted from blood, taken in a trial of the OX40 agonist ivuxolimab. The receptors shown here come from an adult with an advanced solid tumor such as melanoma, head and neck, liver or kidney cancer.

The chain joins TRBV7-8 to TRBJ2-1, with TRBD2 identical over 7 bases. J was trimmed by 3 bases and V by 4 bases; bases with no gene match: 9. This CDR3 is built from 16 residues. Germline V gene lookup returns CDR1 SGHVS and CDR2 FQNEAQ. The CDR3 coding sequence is TGTGCCAGCAGCTATGGGATACTAGCGAACTACAATGAGCAGTTCTTC. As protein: CASSYGILANYNEQFF.

CDR3: CASSLEAGGGEKLFF. In DNA, the CDR3 is TGCGCCAGCAGCTTGGAGGCAGGGGGCGGTGAAAAACTGTTTTTT. The chain is built from TRBV5-1 and TRBJ1-4; 8 nucleotides agree with TRBD1. Germline loops: CDR1 SGHRS, CDR2 YFSETQ. This CDR3 spans 15 amino acids. The V segment lost 0 bases and the J segment 7 bases; nucleotides outside the gene matches: 5.

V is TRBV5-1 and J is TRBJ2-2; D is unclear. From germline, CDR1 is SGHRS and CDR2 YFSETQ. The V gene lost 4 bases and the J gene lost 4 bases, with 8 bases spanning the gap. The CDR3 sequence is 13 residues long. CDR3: CASSASVTGELFF. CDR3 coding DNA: TGCGCCAGCAGCGCTTCGGTCACCGGGGAGCTGTTTTTT.

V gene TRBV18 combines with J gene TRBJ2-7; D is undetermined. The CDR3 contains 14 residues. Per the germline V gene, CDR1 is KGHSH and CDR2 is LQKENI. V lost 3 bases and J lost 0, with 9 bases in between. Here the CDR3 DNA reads TGTGCCAGCTCACCCGGTGCAGCCTCCTACGAGCAGTACTTC. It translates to CASSPGAASYEQYF.

The CDR3 sequence: CASSPDFLGTYEQYF. DNA of the CDR3: TGTGCCAGCAGCCCCGACTTTCTGGGAACCTACGAGCAGTACTTC. The J gene is TRBJ2-7, the V gene TRBV9; D unclear. There are 15 residues in the CDR3. Germline V gene sequence: CDR1 SGDLS, CDR2 YYNGEE. V was trimmed by 4 bases and J by 2 bases, leaving 16 bases between them.

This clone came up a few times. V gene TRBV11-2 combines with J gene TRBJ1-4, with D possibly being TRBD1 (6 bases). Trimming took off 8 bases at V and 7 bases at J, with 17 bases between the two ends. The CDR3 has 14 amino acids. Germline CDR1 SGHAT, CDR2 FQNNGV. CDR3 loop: CASQPGGEFEKLFF. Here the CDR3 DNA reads TGTGCCAGCCAGCCGGGGGGCGAGTTTGAAAAACTGTTTTTT. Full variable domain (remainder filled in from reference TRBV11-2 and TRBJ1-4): EAGVAQSPRYKIIEKRQSVAFWCNPISGHATLYWYQQILGQGPKLLIQFQNNGVVDDSQLPKDRFSAERLKGVDSTLKIQPAKLEDSAVYLCASQPGGEFEKLFFGSGTQLSVL.

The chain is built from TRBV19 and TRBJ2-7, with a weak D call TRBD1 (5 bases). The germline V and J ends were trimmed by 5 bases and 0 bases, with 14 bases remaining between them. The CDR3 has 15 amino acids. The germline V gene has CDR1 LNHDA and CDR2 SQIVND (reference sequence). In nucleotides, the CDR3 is TGTGCCAGTAGTCCCAACATAGGGGTCTCCTACGAGCAGTACTTC. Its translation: CASSPNIGVSYEQYF.

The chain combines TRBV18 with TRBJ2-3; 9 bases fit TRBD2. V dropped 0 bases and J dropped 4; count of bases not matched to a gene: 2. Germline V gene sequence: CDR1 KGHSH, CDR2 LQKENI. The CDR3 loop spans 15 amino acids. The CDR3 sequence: CASSPPSGGADTQYF. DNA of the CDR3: TGTGCCAGCTCACCACCTAGCGGGGGCGCAGATACGCAGTATTTT.

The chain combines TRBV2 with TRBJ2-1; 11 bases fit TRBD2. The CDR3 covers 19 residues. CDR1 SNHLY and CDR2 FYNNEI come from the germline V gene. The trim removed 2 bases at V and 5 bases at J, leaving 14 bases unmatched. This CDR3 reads CASSEWPKGRLAGNNEQFF. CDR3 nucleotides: TGTGCCAGCAGTGAATGGCCGAAAGGGAGACTAGCGGGGAACAATGAGCAGTTCTTC.

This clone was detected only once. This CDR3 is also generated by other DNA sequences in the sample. CDR3 amino acids: CASSLTASGSYEQYF. The CDR3 bases are TGTGCCAGCAGTTTAACGGCTAGCGGCTCCTACGAGCAGTACTTC. The chain uses TRBV27 and TRBJ2-7; 7 bases map to TRBD2. V dropped 2 bases and J dropped 0; count of bases not matched to a gene: 4. The CDR3 is 15 residues long. CDR1 is MNHEY, CDR2 SMNVEV, per germline (reference sequence).

DNA of the CDR3: TGTGCCACCAACCGTGGGACTGGCCCGAATGAGCAGTTCTTC. Its protein is CATNRGTGPNEQFF. This chain links TRBV27 with TRBJ2-1, with D perhaps matching TRBD2 (6 bases). CDR3 length equals 14 residues. V lost 10 bases and J lost 7, with 20 bases in between. Per germline, CDR1 MNHEY and CDR2 SMNVEV (reference sequence).

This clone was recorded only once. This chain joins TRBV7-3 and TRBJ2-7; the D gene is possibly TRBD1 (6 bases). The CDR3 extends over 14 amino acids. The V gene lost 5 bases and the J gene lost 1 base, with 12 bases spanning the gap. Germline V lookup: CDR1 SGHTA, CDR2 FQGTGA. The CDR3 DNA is TGTGCCAGCAGCCCTACACAGGGTTCCTACGAGCAGTACTTC. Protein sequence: CASSPTQGSYEQYF.

In nucleotides, the CDR3 is TGTGCCAGCAGCCAAGATGCGGGGGTACCCACAGATACGCAGTATTTT. It yields the protein CASSQDAGVPTDTQYF. This chain joins TRBV4-2 and TRBJ2-3, with 7 bases identical to TRBD2. Germline values: CDR1 LGHNA, CDR2 YNFKEQ. This CDR3 has 16 amino acids. The J segment lost 2 bases and the V segment lost 0 bases, leaving 5 bases of the junction unmatched.

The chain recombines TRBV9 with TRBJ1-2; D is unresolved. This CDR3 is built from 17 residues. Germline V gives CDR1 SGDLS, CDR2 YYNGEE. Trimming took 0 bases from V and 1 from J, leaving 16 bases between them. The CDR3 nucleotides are TGTGCCAGCAGCGTAGACTCCGCCGGGGATCGTAACTATGGCTACACCTTC. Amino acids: CASSVDSAGDRNYGYTF.

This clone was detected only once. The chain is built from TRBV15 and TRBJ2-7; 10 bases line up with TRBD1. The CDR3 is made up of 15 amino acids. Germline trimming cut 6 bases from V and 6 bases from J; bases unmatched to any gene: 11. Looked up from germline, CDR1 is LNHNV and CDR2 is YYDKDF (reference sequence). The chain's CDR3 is CATRFPGQGLSEQYF. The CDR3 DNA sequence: TGTGCCACCAGGTTCCCGGGACAGGGGTTAAGCGAGCAGTACTTC.

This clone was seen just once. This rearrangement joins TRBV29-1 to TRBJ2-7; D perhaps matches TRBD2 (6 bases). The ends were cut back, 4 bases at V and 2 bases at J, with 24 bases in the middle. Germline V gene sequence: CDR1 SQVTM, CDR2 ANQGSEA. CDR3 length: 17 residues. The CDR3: CSVGLWGSWRDPYEQYF. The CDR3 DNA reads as TGCAGCGTTGGATTGTGGGGAAGTTGGCGGGACCCCTACGAGCAGTACTTC.

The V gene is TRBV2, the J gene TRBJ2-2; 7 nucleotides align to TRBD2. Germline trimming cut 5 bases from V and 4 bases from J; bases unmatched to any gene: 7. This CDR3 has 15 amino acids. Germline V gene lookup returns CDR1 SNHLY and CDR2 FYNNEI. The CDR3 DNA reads TGTGCCAGCAGTCGCCTAGCGGCCATCACCGGGGAGCTGTTTTTT. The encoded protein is CASSRLAAITGELFF.

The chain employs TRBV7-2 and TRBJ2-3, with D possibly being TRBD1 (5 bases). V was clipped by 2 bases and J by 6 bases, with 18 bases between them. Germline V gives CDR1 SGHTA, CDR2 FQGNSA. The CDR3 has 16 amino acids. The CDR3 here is CASSLSWAVPGDTQYF. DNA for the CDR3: TGTGCCAGCAGCTTAAGTTGGGCAGTGCCAGGGGATACGCAGTATTTT. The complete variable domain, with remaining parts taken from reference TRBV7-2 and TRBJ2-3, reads GAGVSQSPSNKVTEKGKDVELRCDPISGHTALYWYRQSLGQGLEFLIYFQGNSAPDKSGLPSDRFSAERTGGSVSTLTIQRTQQEDSAVYLCASSLSWAVPGDTQYFGPGTRLTVL.

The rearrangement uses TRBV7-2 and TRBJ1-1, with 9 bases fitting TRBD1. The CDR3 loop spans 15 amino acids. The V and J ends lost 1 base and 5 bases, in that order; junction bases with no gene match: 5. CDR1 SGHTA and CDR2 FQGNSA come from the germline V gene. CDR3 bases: TGTGCCAGCAGCTTAGTACAGGGGGCCGGGACTGAAGCTTTCTTT. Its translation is CASSLVQGAGTEAFF.

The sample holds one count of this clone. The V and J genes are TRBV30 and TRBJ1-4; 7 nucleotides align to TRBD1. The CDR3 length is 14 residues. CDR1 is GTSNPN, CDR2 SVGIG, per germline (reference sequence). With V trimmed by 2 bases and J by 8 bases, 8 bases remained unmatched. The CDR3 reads CAWSWPSQGEKLFF. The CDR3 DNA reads TGTGCCTGGAGTTGGCCTTCACAGGGGGAAAAACTGTTTTTT.

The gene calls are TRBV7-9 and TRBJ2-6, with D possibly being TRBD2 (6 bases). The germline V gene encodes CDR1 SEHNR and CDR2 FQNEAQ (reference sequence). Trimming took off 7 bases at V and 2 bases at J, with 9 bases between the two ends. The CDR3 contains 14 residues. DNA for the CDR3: TGTGCCAGCATCTCGGGGGCTGGGGCCAACGTCCTGACTTTC. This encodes CASISGAGANVLTF. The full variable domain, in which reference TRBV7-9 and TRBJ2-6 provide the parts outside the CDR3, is DTGVSQNPRHKITKRGQNVTFRCDPISEHNRLYWYRQTLGQGPEFLTYFQNEAQLEKSRLLSDRFSAERPKGSFSTLEIQRTEQGDSAMYLCASISGAGANVLTFGAGSRLTVL.

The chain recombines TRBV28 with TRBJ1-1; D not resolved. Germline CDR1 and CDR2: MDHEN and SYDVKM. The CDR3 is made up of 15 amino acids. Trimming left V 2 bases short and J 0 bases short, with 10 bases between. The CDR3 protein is CASSLIPLVNTEAFF. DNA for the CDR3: TGTGCCAGCAGTTTAATCCCCCTTGTGAACACTGAAGCTTTCTTT.

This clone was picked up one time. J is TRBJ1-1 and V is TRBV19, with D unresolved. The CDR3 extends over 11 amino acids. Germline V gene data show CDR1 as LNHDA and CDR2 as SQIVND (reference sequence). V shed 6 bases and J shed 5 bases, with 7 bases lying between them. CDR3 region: CASRERTEAFF. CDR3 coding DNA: TGTGCCAGTAGAGAAAGAACTGAAGCTTTCTTT.

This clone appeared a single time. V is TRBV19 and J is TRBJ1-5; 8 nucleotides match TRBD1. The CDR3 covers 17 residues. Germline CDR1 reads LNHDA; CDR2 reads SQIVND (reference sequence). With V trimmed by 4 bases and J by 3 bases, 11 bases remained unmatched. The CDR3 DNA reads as TGTGCCAGTAGTACCTCAGGGGGCCAGGCTGTCAATCAGCCCCAGCATTTT. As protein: CASSTSGGQAVNQPQHF.

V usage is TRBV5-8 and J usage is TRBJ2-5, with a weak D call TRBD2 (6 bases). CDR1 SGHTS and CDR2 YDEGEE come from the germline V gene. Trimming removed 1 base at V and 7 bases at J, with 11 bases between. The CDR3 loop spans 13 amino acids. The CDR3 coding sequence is TGTGCCAGCAGCTTGATCGGGGGTGCGACCCAGTACTTC. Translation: CASSLIGGATQYF.

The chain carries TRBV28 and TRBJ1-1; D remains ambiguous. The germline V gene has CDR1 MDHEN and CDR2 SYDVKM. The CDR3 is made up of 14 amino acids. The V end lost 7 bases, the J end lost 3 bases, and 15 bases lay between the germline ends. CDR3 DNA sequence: TGTGCCAGCACTTTGGGGTATGGTTACACTGAAGCTTTCTTT. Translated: CASTLGYGYTEAFF.

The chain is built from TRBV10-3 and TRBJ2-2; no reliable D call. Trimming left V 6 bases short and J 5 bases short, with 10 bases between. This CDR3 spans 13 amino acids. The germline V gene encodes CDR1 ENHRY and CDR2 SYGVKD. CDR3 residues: CAIREQITGELFF. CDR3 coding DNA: TGTGCCATCAGAGAGCAGATTACCGGGGAGCTGTTTTTT.

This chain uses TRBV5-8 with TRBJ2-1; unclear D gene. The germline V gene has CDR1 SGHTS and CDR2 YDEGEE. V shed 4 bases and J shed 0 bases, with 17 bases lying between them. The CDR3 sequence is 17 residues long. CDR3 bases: TGTGCCAGCAGCGCTACCTCAAAGGCTAACTCCTACAATGAGCAGTTCTTC. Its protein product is CASSATSKANSYNEQFF.

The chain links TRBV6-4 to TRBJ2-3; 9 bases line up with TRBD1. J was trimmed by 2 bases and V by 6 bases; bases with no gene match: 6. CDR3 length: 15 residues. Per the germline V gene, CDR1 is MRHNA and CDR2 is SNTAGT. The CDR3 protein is CASSRQQGATDTQYF. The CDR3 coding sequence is TGTGCCAGCAGCCGACAACAGGGGGCCACAGATACGCAGTATTTT.

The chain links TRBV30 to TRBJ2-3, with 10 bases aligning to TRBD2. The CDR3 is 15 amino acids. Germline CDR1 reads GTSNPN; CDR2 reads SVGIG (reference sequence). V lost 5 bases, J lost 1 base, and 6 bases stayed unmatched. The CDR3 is CAWDSGTSGTDTQYF. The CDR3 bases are TGTGCCTGGGACTCCGGGACTAGCGGCACAGATACGCAGTATTTT.